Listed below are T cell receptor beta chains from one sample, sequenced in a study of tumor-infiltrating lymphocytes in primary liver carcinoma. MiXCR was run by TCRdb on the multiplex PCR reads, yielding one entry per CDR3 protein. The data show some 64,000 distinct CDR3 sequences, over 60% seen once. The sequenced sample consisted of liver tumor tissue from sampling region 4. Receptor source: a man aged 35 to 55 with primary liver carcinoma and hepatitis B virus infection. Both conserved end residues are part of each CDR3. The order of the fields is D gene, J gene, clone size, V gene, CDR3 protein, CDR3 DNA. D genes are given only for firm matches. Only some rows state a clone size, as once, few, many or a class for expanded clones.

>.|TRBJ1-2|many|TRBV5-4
CASSLIESSYGYTF
TGTGCCAGCAGCTTGATTGAATCTTCATATGGCTACACCTTC
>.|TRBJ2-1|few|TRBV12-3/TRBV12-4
CASSFSDPHEQFF
TGTGCCAGCAGTTTCTCAGATCCCCATGAGCAGTTCTTC
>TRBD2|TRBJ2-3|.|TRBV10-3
CAVGGRPDTQYF
TGTGCCGTCGGGGGGAGGCCAGATACGCAGTATTTC
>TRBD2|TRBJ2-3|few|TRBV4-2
CANSQVALLAGATDTQYF
TGTGCCAACAGCCAAGTGGCGCTTCTTGCGGGAGCGACAGATACCCAGTATTTT
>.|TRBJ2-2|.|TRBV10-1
CASSTVSAEELFF
TGCGCCAGCAGTACCGTGAGTGCCGAGGAGCTGTTTTTT
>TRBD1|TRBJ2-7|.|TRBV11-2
CACSQGTGRTYEQCF
TGTGCCTGCAGCCAAGGGACAGGGAGAACCTACGAACAGTGCTTC
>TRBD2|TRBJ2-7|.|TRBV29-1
CNIATSGTEAEQYF
TGCAACATTGCTACTAGCGGGACCGAAGCCGAGCAGTACTTC
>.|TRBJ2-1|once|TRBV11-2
CASSLSQDPYNEQLF
TGTGCCAGCAGCTTAAGTCAGGACCCTTACAATGAACAGCTCTTC
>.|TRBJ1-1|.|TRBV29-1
CSVGRDWGMNTEAFF
TGCAGCGTTGGTAGGGACTGGGGGATGAACACTGAAGCTTTCTTT
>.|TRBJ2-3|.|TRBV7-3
CASSLGGRGVRDTQYF
TGTGCCAGCAGCTTAGGCGGACGGGGAGTACGAGATACGCAGTATTTT
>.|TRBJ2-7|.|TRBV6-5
CGSSLGGLGTYEQYF
TGTGGCAGCAGCCTGGGGGGGCTCGGTACCTACGAGCAGTACTTC
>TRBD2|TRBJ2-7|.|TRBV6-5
CASSWGGRDFDEQFF
TGTGCCAGCAGTTGGGGCGGGAGGGACTTCGACGAGCAGTTCTTT
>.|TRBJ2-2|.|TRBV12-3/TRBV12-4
CASSLRGGRITGEQFF
TGTGCCAGCAGCCTCCGTGGAGGGCGAATCACCGGGGAGCAGTTTTTT
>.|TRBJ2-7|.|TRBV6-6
CASSDSGRLYGQYF
TGTGCCAGCAGTGATTCAGGCAGGCTCTACGGGCAGTACTTC
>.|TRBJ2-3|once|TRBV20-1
CSSEGTDMQYF
TGCAGTAGCGAGGGCACAGATATGCAGTATTTT
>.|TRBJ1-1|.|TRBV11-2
CASRRGRAGIFTEVFF
TGTGCCAGCAGGCGAGGTAGGGCAGGGATCTTCACTGAAGTTTTCTTT
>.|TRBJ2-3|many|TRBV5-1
CASSWDKGDTQYF
TGCGCCAGCAGCTGGGACAAGGGAGATACGCAGTATTTT
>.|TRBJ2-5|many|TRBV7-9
CASGEGETQYF
TGTGCCAGCGGAGAGGGGGAGACCCAGTACTTC
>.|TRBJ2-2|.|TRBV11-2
CTSNLALGGATTGELFF
TGTACCAGCAACTTAGCATTAGGAGGAGCGACCACCGGGGAGCTGTTTTTT
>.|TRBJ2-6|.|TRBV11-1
CASSLSRAGANVLTF
TGTGCCAGCAGCTTGAGCCGAGCTGGGGCCAACGTCCTGACTTTC
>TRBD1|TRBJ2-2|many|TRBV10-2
CASIRTRQGKNTGELFF
TGCGCCAGCATCAGGACCCGACAGGGGAAGAACACCGGGGAGCTGTTTTTT
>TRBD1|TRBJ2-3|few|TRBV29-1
CSVSGTEASDTQYF
TGCAGTGTTTCCGGGACAGAGGCGTCAGATACGCAGTATTTT
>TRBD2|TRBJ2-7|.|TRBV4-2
CSSSQDRASGYYEQYF
TGTTCCAGCAGCCAAGATAGGGCTAGCGGGTACTACGAGCAGTACTTC
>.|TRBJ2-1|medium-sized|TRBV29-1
CSARAGGNEQFF
TGCAGCGCCCGCGCGGGCGGAAATGAGCAGTTCTTC
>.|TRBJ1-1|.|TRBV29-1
CSVEGVGDTEAFF
TGCAGCGTTGAAGGGGTTGGGGACACTGAAGCTTTCTTT
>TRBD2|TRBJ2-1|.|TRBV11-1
CASSPILARALQFF
TGTGCCAGCAGCCCGATACTAGCGAGAGCGCTGCAGTTCTTC
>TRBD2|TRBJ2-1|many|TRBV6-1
CASSTGTSGQWEQFF
TGTGCCAGCAGTACCGGGACTAGCGGCCAATGGGAGCAGTTCTTC
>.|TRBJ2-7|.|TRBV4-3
CASCLHLGSSDYEQYF
TGCGCCAGCTGCCTCCACCTTGGGAGTTCGGACTACGAGCAGTACTTC
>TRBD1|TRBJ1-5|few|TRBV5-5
CASSSGQTISNQSQHF
TGTGCCAGCAGCTCGGGACAGACGATTAGCAATCAGTCCCAGCATTTT
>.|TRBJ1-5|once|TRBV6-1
CARSGDHSNQPQHF
TGTGCCAGGAGTGGAGACCATAGCAATCAGCCCCAGCATTTT
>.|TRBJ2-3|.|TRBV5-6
CASNLSGNTDTQYF
TGTGCCAGCAATTTGTCCGGTAACACAGATACGCAGTATTTT
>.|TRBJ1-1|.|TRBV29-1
CSVLAGWGMSTEAFF
TGCAGCGTTCTGGCGGGGTGGGGAATGAGCACTGAAGCTTTCTTT
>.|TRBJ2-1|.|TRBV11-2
CASNLDPESSYSEQFF
TGTGCCAGCAACTTAGATCCAGAGAGTTCCTACAGTGAGCAGTTCTTC
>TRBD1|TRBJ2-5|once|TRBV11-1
CASNGQVEVETQYF
TGTGCCAGCAATGGACAGGTGGAGGTGGAGACTCAGTATTTC
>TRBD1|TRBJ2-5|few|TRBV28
CASTPDRVVETQYF
TGTGCCAGCACGCCGGACAGGGTGGTAGAGACCCAGTACTTC
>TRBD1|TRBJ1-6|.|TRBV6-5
CASSSRTGANSPLHF
TGTGCCAGCAGTTCAAGGACAGGGGCGAATTCACCCCTCCACTTT
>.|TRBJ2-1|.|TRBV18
CASTAPGAYNEQFF
TGTGCCAGCACAGCGCCGGGGGCCTACAATGAGCAGTTCTTC
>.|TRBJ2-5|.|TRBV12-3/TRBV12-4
CASGQSRRGTQYF
TGTGCCAGCGGGCAGTCTCGTCGAGGGACCCAGTACTTC
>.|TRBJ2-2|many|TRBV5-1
CASGTGNTGELFF
TGCGCCAGCGGAACAGGGAACACCGGGGAGCTGTTTTTT
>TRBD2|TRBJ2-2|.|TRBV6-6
CANSYMGTGLAGAKSGELFF
TGTGCCAACAGTTACATGGGAACGGGACTAGCGGGAGCTAAGTCCGGGGAGCTGTTTTTT
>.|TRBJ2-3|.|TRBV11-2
CASSGAGVSTDTQYF
TGTGCCAGCAGCGGAGCTGGGGTTAGCACAGATACGCAGTATTTT